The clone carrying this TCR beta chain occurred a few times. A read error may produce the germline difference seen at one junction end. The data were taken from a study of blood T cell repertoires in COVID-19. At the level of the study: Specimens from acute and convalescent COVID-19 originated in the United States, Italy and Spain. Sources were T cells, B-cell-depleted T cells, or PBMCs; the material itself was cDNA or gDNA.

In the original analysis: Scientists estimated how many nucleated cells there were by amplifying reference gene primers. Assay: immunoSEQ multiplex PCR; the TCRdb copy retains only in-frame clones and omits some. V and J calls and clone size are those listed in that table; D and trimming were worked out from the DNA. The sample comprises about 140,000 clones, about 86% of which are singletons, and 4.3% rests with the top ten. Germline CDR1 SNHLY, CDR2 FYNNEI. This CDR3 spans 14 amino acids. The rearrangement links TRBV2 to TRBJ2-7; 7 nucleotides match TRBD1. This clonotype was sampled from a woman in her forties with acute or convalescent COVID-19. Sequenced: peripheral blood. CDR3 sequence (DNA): TGTGCCAGCACACCCGGGACAGTTTCCTCCGAGCAGTACTTC. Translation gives CASTPGTVSSEQYF.